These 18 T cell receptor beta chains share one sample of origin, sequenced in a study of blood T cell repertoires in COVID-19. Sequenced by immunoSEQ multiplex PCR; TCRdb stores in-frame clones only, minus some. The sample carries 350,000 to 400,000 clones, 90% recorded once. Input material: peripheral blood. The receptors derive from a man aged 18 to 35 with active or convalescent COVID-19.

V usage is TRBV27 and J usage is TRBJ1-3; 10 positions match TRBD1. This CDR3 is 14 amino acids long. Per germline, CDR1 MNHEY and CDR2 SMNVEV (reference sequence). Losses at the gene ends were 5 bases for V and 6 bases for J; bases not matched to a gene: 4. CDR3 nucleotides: TGTGCCAGCAGTCCCGACAGGGGGCAAAACACCATATATTTT. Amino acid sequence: CASSPDRGQNTIYF.

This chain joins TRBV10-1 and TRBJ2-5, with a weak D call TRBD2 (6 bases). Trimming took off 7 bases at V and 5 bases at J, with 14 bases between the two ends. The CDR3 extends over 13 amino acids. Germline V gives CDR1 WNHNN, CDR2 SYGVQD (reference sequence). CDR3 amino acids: CASTSPEGETQYF. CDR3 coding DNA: TGCGCCAGCACCTCCCCGGAGGGGGAGACCCAGTACTTC.

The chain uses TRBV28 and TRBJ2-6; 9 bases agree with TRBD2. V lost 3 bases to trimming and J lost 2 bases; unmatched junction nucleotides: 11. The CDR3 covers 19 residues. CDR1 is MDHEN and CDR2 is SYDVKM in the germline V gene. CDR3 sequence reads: CASSFQTSGLQPGANVLTF. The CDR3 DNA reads TGTGCCAGCAGTTTCCAGACTAGCGGCCTTCAACCTGGGGCCAACGTCCTGACTTTC.

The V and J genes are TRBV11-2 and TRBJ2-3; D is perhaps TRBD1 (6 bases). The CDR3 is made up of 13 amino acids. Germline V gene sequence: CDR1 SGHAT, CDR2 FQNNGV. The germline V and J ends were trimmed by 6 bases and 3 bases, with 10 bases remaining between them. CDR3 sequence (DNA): TGTGCCAGCAGTCAGGGGACGACAGATACGCAGTATTTT. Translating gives CASSQGTTDTQYF.

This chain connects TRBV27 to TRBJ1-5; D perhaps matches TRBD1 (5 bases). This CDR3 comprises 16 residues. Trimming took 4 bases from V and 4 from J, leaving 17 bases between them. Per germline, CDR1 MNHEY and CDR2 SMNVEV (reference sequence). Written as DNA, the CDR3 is TGTGCCAGCAGTTGGCGCTTTTGGGGGAGGAATCAGCCCCAGCATTTT. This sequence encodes CASSWRFWGRNQPQHF.

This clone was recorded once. The CDR3 nucleotides read TGTGCCAGCAGTTACGGTTGGAGGGTGGATCAGCCCCAGCATTTT. Amino acid sequence: CASSYGWRVDQPQHF. V and J are TRBV6-2 or TRBV6-3 and TRBJ1-5; D unclear. Germline V lookup: CDR1 MNHEY, CDR2 SVGEGT. This CDR3 has 15 residues. Between the trimmed V and J ends, which lost 2 bases and 5 bases, there was a span of 13 bases.

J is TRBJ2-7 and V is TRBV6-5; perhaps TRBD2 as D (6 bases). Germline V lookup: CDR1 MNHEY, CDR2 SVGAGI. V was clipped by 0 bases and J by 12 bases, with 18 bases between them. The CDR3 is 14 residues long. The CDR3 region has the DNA TGTGCCAGCAGTTACTCGAACCTAGCGCCGAATTTGTACTTC. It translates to CASSYSNLAPNLYF.

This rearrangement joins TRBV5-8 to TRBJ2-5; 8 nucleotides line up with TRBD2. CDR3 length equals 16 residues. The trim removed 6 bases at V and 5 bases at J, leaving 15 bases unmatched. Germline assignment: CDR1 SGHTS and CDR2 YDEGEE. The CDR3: CASTRGLVRAGETQYF. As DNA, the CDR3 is TGTGCCAGCACCAGGGGACTAGTGAGAGCGGGTGAGACCCAGTACTTC.

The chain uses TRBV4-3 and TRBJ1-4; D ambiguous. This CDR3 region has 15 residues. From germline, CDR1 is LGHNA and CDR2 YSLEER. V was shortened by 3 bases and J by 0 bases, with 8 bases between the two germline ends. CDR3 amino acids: CASSHLRSTNEKLFF. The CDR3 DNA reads TGCGCCAGCAGCCATCTCCGGTCAACTAATGAAAAACTGTTTTTT.

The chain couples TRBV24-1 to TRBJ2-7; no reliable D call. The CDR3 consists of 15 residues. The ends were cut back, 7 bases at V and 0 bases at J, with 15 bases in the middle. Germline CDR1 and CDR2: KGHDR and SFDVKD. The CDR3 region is CATSSSGLGSYEQYF. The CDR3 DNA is TGTGCCACCAGCTCCTCCGGGTTGGGCTCCTACGAGCAGTACTTC.

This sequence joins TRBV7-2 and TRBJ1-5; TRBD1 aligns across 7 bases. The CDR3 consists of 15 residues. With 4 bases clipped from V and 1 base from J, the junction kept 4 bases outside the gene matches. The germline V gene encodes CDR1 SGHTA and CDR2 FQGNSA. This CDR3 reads CASSSNRGSNQPQHF. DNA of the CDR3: TGTGCCAGCAGCTCCAACAGGGGAAGCAATCAGCCCCAGCATTTT.

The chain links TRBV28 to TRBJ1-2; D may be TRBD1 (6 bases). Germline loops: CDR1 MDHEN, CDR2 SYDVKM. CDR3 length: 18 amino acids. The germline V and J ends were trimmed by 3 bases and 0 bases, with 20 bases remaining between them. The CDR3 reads CASSFPEGGHGANYGYTF. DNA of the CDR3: TGTGCCAGCAGTTTCCCCGAAGGGGGACACGGAGCTAACTATGGCTACACCTTC.

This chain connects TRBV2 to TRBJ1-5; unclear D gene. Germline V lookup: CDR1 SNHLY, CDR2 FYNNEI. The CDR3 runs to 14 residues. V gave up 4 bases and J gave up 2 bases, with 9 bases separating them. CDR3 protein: CASSGEGGNQPQHF. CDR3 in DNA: TGTGCCAGCAGTGGGGAGGGAGGCAATCAGCCCCAGCATTTT.

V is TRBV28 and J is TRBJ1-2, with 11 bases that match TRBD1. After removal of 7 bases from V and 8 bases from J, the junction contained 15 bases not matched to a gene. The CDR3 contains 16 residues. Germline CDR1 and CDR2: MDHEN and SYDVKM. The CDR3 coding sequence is TGTGCCAGCATCGGGGACAGGGGGAAGTATTTTCCCGGCTACACCTTC. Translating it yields CASIGDRGKYFPGYTF.

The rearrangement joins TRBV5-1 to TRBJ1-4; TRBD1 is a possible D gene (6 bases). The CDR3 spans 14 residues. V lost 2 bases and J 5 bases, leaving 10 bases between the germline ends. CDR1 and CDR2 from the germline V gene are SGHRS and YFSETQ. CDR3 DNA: TGCGCCAGCAGCTTTGGGGGCGGAAATGAAAAACTGTTTTTT. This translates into CASSFGGGNEKLFF.

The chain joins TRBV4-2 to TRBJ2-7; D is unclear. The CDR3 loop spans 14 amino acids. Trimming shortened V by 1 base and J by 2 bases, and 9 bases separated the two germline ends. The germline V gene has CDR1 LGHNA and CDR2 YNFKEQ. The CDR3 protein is CASSQAERTYEQYF. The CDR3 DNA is TGTGCCAGCAGCCAAGCTGAGAGGACCTACGAGCAGTACTTC.

CDR3 protein: CASSLGKTNYGYTF. Here the CDR3 DNA reads TGTGCCAGCAGTTTGGGCAAGACTAACTATGGCTACACCTTC. This rearrangement joins TRBV28 to TRBJ1-2; D remains unclear. The CDR3 covers 14 residues. Germline V CDR1 and CDR2: MDHEN, SYDVKM. V dropped 3 bases and J dropped 0 bases, with 8 bases sitting between them.

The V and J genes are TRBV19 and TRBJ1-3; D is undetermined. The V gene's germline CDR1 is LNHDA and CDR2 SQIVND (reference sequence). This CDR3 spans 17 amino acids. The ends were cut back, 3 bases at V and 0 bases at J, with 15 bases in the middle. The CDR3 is CASSMDLGSFSGNTIYF. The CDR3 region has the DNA TGTGCCAGTAGTATGGATCTCGGGTCCTTCTCTGGAAACACCATATATTTT.